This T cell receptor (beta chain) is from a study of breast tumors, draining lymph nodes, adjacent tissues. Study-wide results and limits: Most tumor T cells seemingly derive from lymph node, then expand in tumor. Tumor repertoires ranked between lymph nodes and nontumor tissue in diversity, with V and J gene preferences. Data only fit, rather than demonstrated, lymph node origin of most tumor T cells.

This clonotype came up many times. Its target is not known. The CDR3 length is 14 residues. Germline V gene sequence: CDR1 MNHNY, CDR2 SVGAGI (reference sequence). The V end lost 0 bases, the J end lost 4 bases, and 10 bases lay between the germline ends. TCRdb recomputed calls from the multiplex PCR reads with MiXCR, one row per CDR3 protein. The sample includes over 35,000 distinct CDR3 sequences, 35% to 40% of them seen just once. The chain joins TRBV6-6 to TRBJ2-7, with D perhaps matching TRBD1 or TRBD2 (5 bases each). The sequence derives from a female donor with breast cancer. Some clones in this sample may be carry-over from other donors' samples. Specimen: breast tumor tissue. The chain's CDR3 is CASSYSGTPYEQYF. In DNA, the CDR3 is TGTGCCAGCAGTTACTCCGGGACCCCATACGAGCAGTACTTC.